This T cell receptor beta chain appears in the sequencing data of a study of control samples from healthy donors and cancer patients. This clone was seen a single time. TCRdb's copy holds only in-frame clones and misses some; the assay was immunoSEQ multiplex PCR. The sample has about 130,000 clones; about 94% are singletons. Per the germline V gene, CDR1 is SGHRS and CDR2 is YFSETQ. There are 15 residues in the CDR3. J lost 4 bases, V lost 4 bases, and 7 bases had no gene match. The V gene is TRBV5-1, the J gene TRBJ1-1, with 10 bases identical to TRBD1. The receptor's source is a man aged 55 to 70 with colorectal cancer. The sample consisted of PBMCs. The CDR3 DNA is TGCGCCAGCAGCGGGGGGACAGGGGAGTCCACTGAAGCTTTCTTT. Translated, it gives CASSGGTGESTEAFF.